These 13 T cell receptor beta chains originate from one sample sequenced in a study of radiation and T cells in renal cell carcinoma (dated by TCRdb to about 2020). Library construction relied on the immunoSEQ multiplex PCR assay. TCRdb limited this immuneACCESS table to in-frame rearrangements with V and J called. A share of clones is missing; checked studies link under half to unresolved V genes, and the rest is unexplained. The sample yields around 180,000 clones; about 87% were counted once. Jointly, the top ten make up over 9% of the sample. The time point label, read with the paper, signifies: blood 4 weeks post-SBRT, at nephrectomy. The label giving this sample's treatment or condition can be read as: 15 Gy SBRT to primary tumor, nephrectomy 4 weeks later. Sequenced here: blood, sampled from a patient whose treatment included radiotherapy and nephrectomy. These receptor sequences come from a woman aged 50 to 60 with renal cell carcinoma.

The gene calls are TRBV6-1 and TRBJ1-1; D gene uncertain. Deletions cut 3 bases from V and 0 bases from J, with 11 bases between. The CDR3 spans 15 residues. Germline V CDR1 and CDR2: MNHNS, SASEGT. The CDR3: CASSDGGLVNTEAFF. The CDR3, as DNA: TGTGCCAGCAGTGACGGCGGACTGGTGAACACTGAAGCTTTCTTT.

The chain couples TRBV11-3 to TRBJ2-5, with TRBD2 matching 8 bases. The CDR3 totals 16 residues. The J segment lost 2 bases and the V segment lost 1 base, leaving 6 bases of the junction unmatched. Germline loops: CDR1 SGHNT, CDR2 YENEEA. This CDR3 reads CASSLVIGGEQETQYF. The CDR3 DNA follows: TGTGCCAGCAGCTTAGTGATCGGGGGGGAACAAGAGACCCAGTACTTC.

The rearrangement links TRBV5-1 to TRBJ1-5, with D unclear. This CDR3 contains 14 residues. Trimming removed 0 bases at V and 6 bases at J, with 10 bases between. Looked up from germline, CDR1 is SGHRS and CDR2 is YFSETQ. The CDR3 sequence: CASSLEAGGQPQHF. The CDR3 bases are TGCGCCAGCAGCTTGGAGGCAGGCGGTCAGCCCCAGCATTTT.

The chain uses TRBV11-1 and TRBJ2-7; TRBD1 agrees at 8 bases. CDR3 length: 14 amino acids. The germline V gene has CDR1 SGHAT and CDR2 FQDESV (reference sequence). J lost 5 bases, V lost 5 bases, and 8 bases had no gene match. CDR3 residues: CASSPSDRVDEQYF. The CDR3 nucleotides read TGTGCCAGCAGCCCCTCGGACAGGGTCGACGAGCAGTACTTC. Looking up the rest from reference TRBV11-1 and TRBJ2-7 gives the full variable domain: EAEVAQSPRYKITEKSQAVAFWCDPISGHATLYWYRQILGQGPELLVQFQDESVVDDSQLPKDRFSAERLKGVDSTLKIQPAELGDSAMYLCASSPSDRVDEQYFGPGTRLTVT.

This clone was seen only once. As DNA, the CDR3 is TGTGCCAGCAGTTGGGAAGTGAACACTGAAGCTTTCTTT. Its translation is CASSWEVNTEAFF. The chain is built from TRBV6-6 and TRBJ1-1; D ambiguous. V was clipped by 4 bases and J by 0 bases, with 6 bases between them. This CDR3 is built from 13 residues. The germline gives CDR1 MNHNY, CDR2 SVGAGI (reference sequence).

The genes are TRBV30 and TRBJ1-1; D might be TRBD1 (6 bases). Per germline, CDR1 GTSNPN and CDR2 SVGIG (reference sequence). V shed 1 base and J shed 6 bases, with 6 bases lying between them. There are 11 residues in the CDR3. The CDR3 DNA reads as TGTGCCTGGAGTGCAGGGGCTGAAGCTTTCTTT. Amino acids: CAWSAGAEAFF. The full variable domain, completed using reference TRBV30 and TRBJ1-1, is SQTIHQWPATLVQPVGSPLSLECTVEGTSNPNLYWYRQAAGRGLQLLFYSVGIGQISSEVPQNLSASRPQDRQFILSSKKLLLSDSGFYLCAWSAGAEAFFGQGTRLTVV.

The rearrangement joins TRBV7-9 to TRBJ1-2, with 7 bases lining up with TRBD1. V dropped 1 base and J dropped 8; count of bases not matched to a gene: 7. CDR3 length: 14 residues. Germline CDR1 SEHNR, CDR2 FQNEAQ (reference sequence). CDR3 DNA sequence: TGTGCCAGCAGCTTAGTTCTGACAGGGCTCGGCTACACCTTC. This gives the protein CASSLVLTGLGYTF.

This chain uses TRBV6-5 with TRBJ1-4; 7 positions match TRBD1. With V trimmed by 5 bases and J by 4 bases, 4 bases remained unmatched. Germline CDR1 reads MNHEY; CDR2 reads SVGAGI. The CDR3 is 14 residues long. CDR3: CASSKTGFNEKLFF. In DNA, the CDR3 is TGTGCCAGCAGTAAGACAGGGTTTAATGAAAAACTGTTTTTT.

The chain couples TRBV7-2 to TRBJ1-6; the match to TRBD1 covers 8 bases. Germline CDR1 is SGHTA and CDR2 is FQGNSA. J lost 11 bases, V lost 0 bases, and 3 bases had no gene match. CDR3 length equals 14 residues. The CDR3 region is CASSLAAGGTPLHF. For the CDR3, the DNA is TGTGCCAGCAGCTTAGCGGCAGGGGGCACACCCCTCCACTTT.

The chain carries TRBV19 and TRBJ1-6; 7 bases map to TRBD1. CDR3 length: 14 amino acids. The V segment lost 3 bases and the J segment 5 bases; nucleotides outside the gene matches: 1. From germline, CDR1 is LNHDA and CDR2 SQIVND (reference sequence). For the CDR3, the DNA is TGTGCCAGTAGTATCGGGACAGATAATTCACCCCTCCACTTT. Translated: CASSIGTDNSPLHF.

In nucleotides, the CDR3 is TGTGCCAGCAGCCAAGATGGGGGACTAGCTGGCGAGCAGTTCTTC. This sequence encodes CASSQDGGLAGEQFF. The chain uses TRBV4-2 and TRBJ2-1; 9 bases match TRBD2. The V gene's germline CDR1 is LGHNA and CDR2 YNFKEQ. V was pared by 0 bases and J by 10 bases, with 7 bases of the junction left unmatched. This CDR3 spans 15 amino acids.

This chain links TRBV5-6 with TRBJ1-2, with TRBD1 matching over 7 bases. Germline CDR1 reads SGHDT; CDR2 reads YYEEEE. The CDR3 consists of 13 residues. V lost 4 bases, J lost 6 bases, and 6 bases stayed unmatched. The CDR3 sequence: CASSATGRDGYTF. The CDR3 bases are TGTGCCAGCAGCGCGACAGGGCGGGATGGCTACACCTTC.

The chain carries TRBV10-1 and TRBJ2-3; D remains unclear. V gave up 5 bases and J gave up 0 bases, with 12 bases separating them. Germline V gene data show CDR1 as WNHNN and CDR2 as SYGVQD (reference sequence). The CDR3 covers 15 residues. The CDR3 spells CASSFGFPSTDTQYF. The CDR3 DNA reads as TGCGCCAGCAGTTTCGGTTTCCCTAGCACAGATACGCAGTATTTT.